This T cell receptor beta chain was sequenced during a study of shared clonotypes between healthy human individuals. Overall study: Donors consisted of a couple of women and a few men between 18 and 49. Study outcomes and limitations: Blood was the sole source, and tissue repertoires probably differ.

Every one of the donors was a Caucasian adult that lived in Nashville, Tennessee. At the deep level, the assay was run. Assay: immunoSEQ multiplex PCR; the TCRdb copy retains only in-frame clones and omits some. The data hold 1.4 million to 1.5 million clones, with approximately 97% observed a single time. V lost 3 bases, J lost 1 base, and 9 bases lay in between. The CDR3 sequence is 14 residues long. The V gene's germline CDR1 is MDHEN and CDR2 SYDVKM. Comment on this clone: Its specificity is not known.

The clonotype comes from a man aged 25-45 years in good health. The chain recombines TRBV28 with TRBJ1-2; TRBD1 is a possible D gene (5 bases). The sample was naive CD4+ T cells sorted from blood. This sample's subset: CD45RA+ positively selected. CDR3 nucleotides: TGTGCCAGCAGTTTTTCAGGGATTAACTATGGCTACACCTTC. Translation: CASSFSGINYGYTF.